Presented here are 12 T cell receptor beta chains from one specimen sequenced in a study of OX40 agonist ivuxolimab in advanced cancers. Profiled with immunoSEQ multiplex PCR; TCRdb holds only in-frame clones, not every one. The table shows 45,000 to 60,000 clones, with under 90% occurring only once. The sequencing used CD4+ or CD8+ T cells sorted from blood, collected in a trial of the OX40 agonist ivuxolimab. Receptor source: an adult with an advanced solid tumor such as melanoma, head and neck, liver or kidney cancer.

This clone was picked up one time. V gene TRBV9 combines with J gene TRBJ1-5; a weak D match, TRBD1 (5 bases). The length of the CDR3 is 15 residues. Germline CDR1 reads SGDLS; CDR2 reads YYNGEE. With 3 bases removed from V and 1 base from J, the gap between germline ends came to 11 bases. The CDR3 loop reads CASSATGGSNQPQHF. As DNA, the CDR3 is TGTGCCAGCAGCGCCACGGGGGGGAGCAATCAGCCCCAGCATTTT. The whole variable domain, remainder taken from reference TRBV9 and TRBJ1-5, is DSGVTQTPKHLITATGQRVTLRCSPRSGDLSVYWYQQSLDQGLQFLIQYYNGEERAKGNILERFSAQQFPDLHSELNLSSLELGDSALYFCASSATGGSNQPQHFGDGTRLSIL.

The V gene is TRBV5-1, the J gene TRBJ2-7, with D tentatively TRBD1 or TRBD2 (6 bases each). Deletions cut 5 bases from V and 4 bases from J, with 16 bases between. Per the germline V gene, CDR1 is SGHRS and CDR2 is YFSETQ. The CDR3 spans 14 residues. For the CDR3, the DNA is TGCGCCAGCAGGGAGAGGGGGGTAGGTTACGAGCAGTACTTC. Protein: CASRERGVGYEQYF.

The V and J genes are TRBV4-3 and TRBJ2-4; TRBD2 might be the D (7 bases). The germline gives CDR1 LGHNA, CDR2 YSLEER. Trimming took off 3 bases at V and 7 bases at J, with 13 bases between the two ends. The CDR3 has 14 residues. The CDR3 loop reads CASSHEGGANIQYF. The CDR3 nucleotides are TGCGCCAGCAGCCACGAGGGGGGGGCGAACATTCAGTACTTC.

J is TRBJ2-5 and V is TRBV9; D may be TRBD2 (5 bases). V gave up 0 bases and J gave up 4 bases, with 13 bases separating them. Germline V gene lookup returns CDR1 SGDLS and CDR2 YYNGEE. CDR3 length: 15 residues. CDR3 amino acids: CASSVAGRVGETQYF. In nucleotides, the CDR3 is TGTGCCAGCAGCGTAGCGGGAAGGGTGGGAGAGACCCAGTACTTC.

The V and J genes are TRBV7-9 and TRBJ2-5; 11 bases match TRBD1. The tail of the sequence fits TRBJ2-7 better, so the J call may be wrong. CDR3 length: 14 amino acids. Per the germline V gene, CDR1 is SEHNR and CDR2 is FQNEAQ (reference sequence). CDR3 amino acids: CASSSRTGGREQYF. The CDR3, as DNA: TGTGCCAGCAGCTCTCGGACAGGGGGCCGCGAGCAGTACTTC.

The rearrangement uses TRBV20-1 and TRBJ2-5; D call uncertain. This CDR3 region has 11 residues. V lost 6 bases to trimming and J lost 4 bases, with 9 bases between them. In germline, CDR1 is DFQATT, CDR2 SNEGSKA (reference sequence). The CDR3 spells CSATSRETQYF. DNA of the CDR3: TGCAGTGCAACTTCGAGAGAGACCCAGTACTTC.

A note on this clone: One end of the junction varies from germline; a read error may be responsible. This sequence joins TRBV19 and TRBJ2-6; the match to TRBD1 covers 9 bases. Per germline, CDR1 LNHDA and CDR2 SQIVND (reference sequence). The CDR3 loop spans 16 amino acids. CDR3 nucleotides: TGTGCCAGTAGTCTGGGACAGGGTACTAGGGCCAACGTCCCGACTTTC. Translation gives CASSLGQGTRANVPTF.

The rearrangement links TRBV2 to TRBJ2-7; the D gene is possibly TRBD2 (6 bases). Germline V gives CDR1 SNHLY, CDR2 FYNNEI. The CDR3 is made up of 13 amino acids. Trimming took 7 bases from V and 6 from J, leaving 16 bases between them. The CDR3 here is CASMQSGEVEQYF. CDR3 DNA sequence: TGTGCCAGCATGCAAAGTGGGGAGGTCGAGCAGTACTTC.

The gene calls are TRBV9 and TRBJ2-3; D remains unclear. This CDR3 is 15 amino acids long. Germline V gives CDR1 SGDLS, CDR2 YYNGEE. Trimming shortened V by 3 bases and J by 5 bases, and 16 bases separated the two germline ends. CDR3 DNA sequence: TGTGCCAGCAGCGCGAAGACAAGCTACGAAGATACGCAGTATTTT. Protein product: CASSAKTSYEDTQYF.

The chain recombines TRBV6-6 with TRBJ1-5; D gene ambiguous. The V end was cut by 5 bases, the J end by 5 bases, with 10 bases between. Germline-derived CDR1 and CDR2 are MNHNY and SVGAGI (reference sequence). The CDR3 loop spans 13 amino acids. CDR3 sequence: CASSHQPDQPQHF. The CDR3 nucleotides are TGTGCCAGCAGTCACCAACCTGATCAGCCCCAGCATTTT.

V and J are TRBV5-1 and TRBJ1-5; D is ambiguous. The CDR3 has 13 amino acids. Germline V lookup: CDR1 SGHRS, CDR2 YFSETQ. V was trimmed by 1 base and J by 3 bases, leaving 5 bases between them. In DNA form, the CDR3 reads TGCGCCAGCAGCTTGTCCTTCAATCAGCCCCAGCATTTT. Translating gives CASSLSFNQPQHF.

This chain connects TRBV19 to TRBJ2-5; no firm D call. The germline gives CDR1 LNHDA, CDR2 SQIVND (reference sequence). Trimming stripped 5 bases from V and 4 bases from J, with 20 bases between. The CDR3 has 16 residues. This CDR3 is CASSPRGPINRETQYF. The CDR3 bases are TGTGCCAGTAGTCCCCGAGGCCCGATCAACAGAGAGACCCAGTACTTC.